The sample holds one count of the clone carrying this T cell receptor (beta chain). This sample was included in a study of blood T cell repertoires in COVID-19. Profiled with immunoSEQ multiplex PCR; TCRdb holds only in-frame clones, not every one. The data hold about 130,000 clones, with roughly 87% observed a single time. V dropped 5 bases and J dropped 4; count of bases not matched to a gene: 17. This CDR3 spans 18 amino acids. CDR1 and CDR2 from the germline V gene are SGHAT and FQNNGV. Sequences were obtained from peripheral blood. The source of this sequence is a man older than 75 with active or convalescent COVID-19. The V and J genes are TRBV11-2 and TRBJ1-5; 7 bases agree with TRBD1. CDR3 DNA: TGTGCCAGCAGCCCAGGTCCCATCCGACAGGGCAGTAATCAGCCCCAGCATTTT. It encodes CASSPGPIRQGSNQPQHF.